This T cell receptor beta chain was sequenced for a study of T-cell memory formation after mild COVID-19. Comments on this clonotype: Antigen specificity is unknown.

The V segment lost 5 bases and the J segment 5 bases; nucleotides outside the gene matches: 5. CDR1 is MNHEY and CDR2 is SMNVEV in the germline V gene (reference sequence). The CDR3 spans 13 residues. Whole-study findings and limits: Contracting clones, day 15 to 85, had balanced CD4/CD8, and later expanders favored CD4+. Within pre-infection memory, some responding clones were found, suggesting cross-reactive memory joined.

5'RACE primed from the constant segment yielded TCR alpha and TCR beta cDNA libraries bearing sample barcodes and UMIs. MiXCR, applied by TCRdb to the 5' RACE reads, yields one record per CDR3 protein. The table records approximately 440,000 distinct CDR3 sequences, about 19% of them present only once. The chain has TRBV27 and TRBJ2-7; 8 bases are shared with TRBD2. Sequenced sample: PBMCs or a T cell subset sorted from them (not recorded which). The origin of this receptor is an adult woman who had mild COVID-19 (a few samples of this study predate the infection). Cell type and time point are not known. The DNA of the CDR3 is TGTGCCAGCAGTACCAGCGGGAGACACGAGCAGTACTTC. Amino acids: CASSTSGRHEQYF.